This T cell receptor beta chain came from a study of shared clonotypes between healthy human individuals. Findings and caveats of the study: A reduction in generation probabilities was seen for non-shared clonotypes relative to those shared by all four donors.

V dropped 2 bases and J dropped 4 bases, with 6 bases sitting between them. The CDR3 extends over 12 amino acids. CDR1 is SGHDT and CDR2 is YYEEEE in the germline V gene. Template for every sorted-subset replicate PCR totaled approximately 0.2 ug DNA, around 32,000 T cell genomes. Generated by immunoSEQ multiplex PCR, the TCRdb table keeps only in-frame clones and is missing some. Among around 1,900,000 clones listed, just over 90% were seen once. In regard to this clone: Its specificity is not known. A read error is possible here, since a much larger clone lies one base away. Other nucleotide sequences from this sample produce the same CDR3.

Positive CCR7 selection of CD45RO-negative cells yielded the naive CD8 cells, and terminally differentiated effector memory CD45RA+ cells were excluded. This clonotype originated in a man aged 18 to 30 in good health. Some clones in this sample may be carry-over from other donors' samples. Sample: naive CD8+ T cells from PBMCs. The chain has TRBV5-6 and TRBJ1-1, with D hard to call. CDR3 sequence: CASSLGSTEAFF. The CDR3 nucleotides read TGTGCCAGCAGCTTAGGGAGCACTGAAGCTTTCTTT.